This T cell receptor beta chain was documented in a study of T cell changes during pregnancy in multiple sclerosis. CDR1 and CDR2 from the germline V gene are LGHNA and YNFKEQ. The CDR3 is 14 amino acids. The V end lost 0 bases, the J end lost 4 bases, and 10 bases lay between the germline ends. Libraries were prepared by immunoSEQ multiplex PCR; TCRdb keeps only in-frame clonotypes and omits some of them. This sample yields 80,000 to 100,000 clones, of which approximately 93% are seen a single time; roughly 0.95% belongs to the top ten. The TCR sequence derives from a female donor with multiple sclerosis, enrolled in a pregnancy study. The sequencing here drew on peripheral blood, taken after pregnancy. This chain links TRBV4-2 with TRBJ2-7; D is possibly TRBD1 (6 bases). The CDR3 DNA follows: TGTGCCAGCAGCCAAGACAGGGGATTGTACGAGCAGTACTTC. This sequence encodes CASSQDRGLYEQYF.